This TCR beta chain was recovered during a study of shared clonotypes between healthy human individuals. Study outcomes and limitations: Several donors had around 5% of their naive CD4 clonotypes in common. Sampling covered nothing but blood. Tissue TCR repertoires likely differ from those found in blood.

Partitioning of CD4+ cells yielded a CD45RA+ naive subset and a CD45RA-negative memory subset. Of note for this clone: Its antigen is not known.

Libraries were prepared by immunoSEQ multiplex PCR; TCRdb keeps only in-frame clonotypes and omits some of them. The sample lists around 2.5 million clones, over 85% occurring once. The CDR3 extends over 14 amino acids. Germline V gene data show CDR1 as SGHVS and CDR2 as FNYEAQ. Between the trimmed V and J ends, which lost 0 bases and 4 bases, there was a span of 10 bases. This sequence was found in a man between 18 and 35 years old in good health. Some clones in this sample may be carry-over from other donors' samples. The chain uses TRBV7-6 and TRBJ2-7, with D perhaps matching TRBD2 (6 bases). Sample: naive CD4+ T cells from PBMCs. Subset defined: CD45RA+ positively selected. This CDR3 is CASSLAAGWYEQYF. The CDR3 DNA is TGTGCCAGCAGCTTAGCGGCGGGGTGGTACGAGCAGTACTTC. Full variable domain (remainder filled in from reference TRBV7-6 and TRBJ2-7): GAGVSQSPRYKVTKRGQDVALRCDPISGHVSLYWYRQALGQGPEFLTYFNYEAQQDKSGLPNDRFSAERPEGSISTLTIQRTEQRDSAMYRCASSLAAGWYEQYFGPGTRLTVT.